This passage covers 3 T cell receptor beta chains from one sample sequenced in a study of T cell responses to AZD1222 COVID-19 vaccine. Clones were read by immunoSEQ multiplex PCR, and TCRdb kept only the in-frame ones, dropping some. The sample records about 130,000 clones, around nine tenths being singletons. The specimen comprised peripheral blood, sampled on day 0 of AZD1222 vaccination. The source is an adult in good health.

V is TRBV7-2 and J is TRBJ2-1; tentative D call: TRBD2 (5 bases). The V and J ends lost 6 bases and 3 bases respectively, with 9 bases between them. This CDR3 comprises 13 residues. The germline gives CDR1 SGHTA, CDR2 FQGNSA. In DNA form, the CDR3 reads TGTGCCAGCAGACGGGATGGCTACAATGAGCAGTTCTTC. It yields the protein CASRRDGYNEQFF.

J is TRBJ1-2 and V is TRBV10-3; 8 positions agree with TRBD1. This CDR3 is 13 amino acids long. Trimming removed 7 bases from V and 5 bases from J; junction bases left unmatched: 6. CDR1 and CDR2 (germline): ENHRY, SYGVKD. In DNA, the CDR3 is TGTGCCATCAATTCCAGGGGGCTGTATGGCTACACCTTC. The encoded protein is CAINSRGLYGYTF.

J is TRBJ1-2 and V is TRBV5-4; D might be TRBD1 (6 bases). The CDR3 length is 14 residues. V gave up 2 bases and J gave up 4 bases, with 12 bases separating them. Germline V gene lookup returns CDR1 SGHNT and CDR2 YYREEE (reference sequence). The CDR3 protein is CASSFVDRTYGYTF. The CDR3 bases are TGTGCCAGCAGCTTCGTAGACAGGACCTATGGCTACACCTTC.